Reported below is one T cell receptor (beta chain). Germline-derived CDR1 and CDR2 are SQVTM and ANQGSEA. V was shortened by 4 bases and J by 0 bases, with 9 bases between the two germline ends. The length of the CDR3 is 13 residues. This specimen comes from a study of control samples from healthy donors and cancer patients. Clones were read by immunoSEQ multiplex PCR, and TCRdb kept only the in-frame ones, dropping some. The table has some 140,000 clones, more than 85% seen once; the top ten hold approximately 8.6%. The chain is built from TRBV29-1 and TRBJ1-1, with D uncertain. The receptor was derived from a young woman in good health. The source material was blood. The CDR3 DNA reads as TGCAGCGTTGCTCTGAGTGTGAACACTGAAGCTTTCTTT. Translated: CSVALSVNTEAFF. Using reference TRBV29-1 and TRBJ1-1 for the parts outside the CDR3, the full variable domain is SAVISQKPSRDICQRGTSLTIQCQVDSQVTMMFWYRQQPGQSLTLIATANQGSEATYESGFVIDKFPISRPNLTFSTLTVSNMSPEDSSIYLCSVALSVNTEAFFGQGTRLTVV.